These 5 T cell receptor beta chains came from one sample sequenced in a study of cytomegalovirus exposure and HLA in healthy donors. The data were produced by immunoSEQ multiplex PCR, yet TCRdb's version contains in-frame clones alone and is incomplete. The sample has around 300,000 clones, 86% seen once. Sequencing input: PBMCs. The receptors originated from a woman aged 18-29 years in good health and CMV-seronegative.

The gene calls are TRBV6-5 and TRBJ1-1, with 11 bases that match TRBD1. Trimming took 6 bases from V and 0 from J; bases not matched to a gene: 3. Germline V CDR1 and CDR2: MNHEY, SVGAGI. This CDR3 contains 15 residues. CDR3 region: CASRDRGLMNTEAFF. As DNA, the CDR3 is TGTGCCAGCAGGGACAGGGGGCTCATGAACACTGAAGCTTTCTTT.

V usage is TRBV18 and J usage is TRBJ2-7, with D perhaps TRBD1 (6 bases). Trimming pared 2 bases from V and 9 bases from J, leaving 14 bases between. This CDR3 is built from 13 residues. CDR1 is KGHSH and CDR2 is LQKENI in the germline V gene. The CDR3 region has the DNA TGTGCCAGCTCACCATCAGGGGTAGGTGGGCAGTACTTC. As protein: CASSPSGVGGQYF.

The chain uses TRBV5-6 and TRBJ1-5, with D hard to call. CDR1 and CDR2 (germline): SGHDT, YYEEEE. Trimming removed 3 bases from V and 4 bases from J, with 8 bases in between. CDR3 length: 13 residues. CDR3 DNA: TGTGCCAGCAGCTACGGGGTTAATCAGCCCCAGCATTTT. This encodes CASSYGVNQPQHF.

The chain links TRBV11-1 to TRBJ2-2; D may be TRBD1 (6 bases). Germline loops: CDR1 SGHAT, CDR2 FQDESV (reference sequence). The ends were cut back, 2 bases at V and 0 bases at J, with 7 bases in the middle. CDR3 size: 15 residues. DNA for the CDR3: TGTGCCAGCAGCTTACAGGGGCCGAACACCGGGGAGCTGTTTTTT. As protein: CASSLQGPNTGELFF.

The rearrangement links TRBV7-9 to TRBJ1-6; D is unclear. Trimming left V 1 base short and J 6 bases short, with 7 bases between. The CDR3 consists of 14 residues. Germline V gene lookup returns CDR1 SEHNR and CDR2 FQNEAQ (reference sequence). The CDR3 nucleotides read TGTGCCAGCAGCTTAGTAGGGAGTAATTCACCCCTCCACTTT. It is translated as CASSLVGSNSPLHF.